What follows are 11 T cell receptor beta chains derived from one specimen sequenced in a study of shared clonotypes between healthy human individuals. Data came from immunoSEQ multiplex PCR; TCRdb stores just in-frame clones and leaves some out. This sample has around 2,000,000 clones, with around 93% found just once. CD45RO-negative, CCR7-selected cells formed the naive CD8 fraction, which excluded terminally differentiated effector memory CD45RA+ cells. The sequencing sample was made of naive CD8+ T cells from PBMCs. Receptors were obtained from a man between 18 and 35 years old in good health. Some clones in this sample may be carry-over from other donors' samples.

The V gene is TRBV9, the J gene TRBJ2-4; 10 bases agree with TRBD1. CDR1 SGDLS and CDR2 YYNGEE come from the germline V gene. The junction had 17 bases not matched to a gene; V was cut back by 4 bases and J by 7 bases. CDR3 length: 18 residues. The CDR3 DNA reads TGTGCCAGCAGCCCCCGCGGAGGGGGACAGGGGATTACCAACATTCAGTACTTC. It codes for CASSPRGGGQGITNIQYF.

The CDR3 spells CASSTPPRPLQETQYF. The CDR3 DNA reads as TGTGCCAGCAGCACCCCCCCCCGACCGCTCCAAGAGACCCAGTACTTC. The J gene is TRBJ2-5, the V gene TRBV2; D not certain. The CDR3 has 16 amino acids. The V and J ends lost 6 bases and 1 base respectively, with 18 bases between them. Per germline, CDR1 SNHLY and CDR2 FYNNEI. Variable domain in full (rest from reference TRBV2 and TRBJ2-5): EPEVTQTPSHQVTQMGQEVILRCVPISNHLYFYWYRQILGQKVEFLVSFYNNEISEKSEIFDDQFSVERPDGSNFTLKIRSTKLEDSAMYFCASSTPPRPLQETQYFGPGTRLLVL.

This chain joins TRBV4-1 and TRBJ1-5, with D tentatively TRBD1 (6 bases). The CDR3 sequence is 15 residues long. Per the germline V gene, CDR1 is MGHRA and CDR2 is YSYEKL. Trimming stripped 0 bases from V and 3 bases from J, with 9 bases between. The CDR3 DNA reads TGCGCCAGCAGCCAAGAAAGGGGGTCCAATCAGCCCCAGCATTTT. Its protein is CASSQERGSNQPQHF.

For the CDR3, the DNA is TGTGCCAGCAGCTTAGAGTTTGGTAGCGGGACCAATGAGCAGTTCTTC. This sequence encodes CASSLEFGSGTNEQFF. The chain employs TRBV7-9 and TRBJ2-1, with TRBD2 matching over 8 bases. V shed 1 base and J 6 bases; nucleotides not matched to a gene: 8. Germline V gives CDR1 SEHNR, CDR2 FQNEAQ (reference sequence). This CDR3 contains 16 residues.

The rearrangement joins TRBV27 to TRBJ1-4, with 9 bases that match TRBD1. CDR3 length: 15 amino acids. V shed 4 bases, J shed 3 bases, and the junction held 3 bases outside the gene matches. In germline, CDR1 is MNHEY, CDR2 SMNVEV (reference sequence). CDR3 sequence (DNA): TGTGCCAGCAGTTCCAGACAGGGGGCTAATGAAAAACTGTTTTTT. As protein: CASSSRQGANEKLFF.

This chain uses TRBV6-1 with TRBJ2-1; maybe TRBD2 (6 bases). The germline V gene has CDR1 MNHNS and CDR2 SASEGT. The V end lost 2 bases, the J end lost 3 bases, and 14 bases lay between the germline ends. This CDR3 contains 16 residues. The CDR3 DNA reads TGTGCCAGCAGTGAATTGCCGGGAGTAATCTACAATGAGCAGTTCTTC. It specifies CASSELPGVIYNEQFF.

The chain links TRBV6-5 to TRBJ2-1, with D hard to call. The germline V gene has CDR1 MNHEY and CDR2 SVGAGI. The CDR3 is made up of 14 amino acids. V gave up 4 bases and J gave up 6 bases, with 13 bases separating them. CDR3 protein: CASSFFLTGNEQFF. The CDR3 DNA reads as TGTGCCAGCAGTTTCTTCCTCACGGGCAATGAGCAGTTCTTC.

This chain links TRBV6-1 with TRBJ2-2; 8 bases agree with TRBD2. This CDR3 region has 18 residues. Germline V gene lookup returns CDR1 MNHNS and CDR2 SASEGT. Trimming removed 0 bases from V and 1 base from J; junction bases left unmatched: 7. In DNA, the CDR3 is TGTGCCAGCAGTGAAGCTTTGCGGCTAGCGGGGAACACCGGGGAGCTGTTTTTT. Its translation: CASSEALRLAGNTGELFF.

This rearrangement joins TRBV29-1 to TRBJ2-5, with 8 bases lining up with TRBD1. The length of the CDR3 is 17 residues. Trimming cost V 2 bases and J 0 bases; bases outside gene matches: 11. Germline V gives CDR1 SQVTM, CDR2 ANQGSEA. In nucleotides, the CDR3 is TGCAGCGTTGAAACGCCGGGACAGGAGTTTTACCAAGAGACCCAGTACTTC. It encodes CSVETPGQEFYQETQYF.

Turning to this clone: Other DNA sequences in this sample translate to the same CDR3. The CDR3 is CASSPTGFEQYF. The CDR3, as DNA: TGTGCCAGCAGCCCGACAGGTTTCGAGCAGTACTTC. The V call is TRBV9, the J call TRBJ2-7, with a possible D match to TRBD1 (6 bases). Deletions cut 4 bases from V and 6 bases from J, with 11 bases between. Germline CDR1 SGDLS, CDR2 YYNGEE. This CDR3 has 12 residues.

V usage is TRBV12-2 and J usage is TRBJ2-7; the table's D call of TRBD2 was not tested on the DNA. TRBV12-2 represents a pseudogene. The CDR3 is made up of 17 amino acids. The CDR3 loop is CASRPPDVSSGSYEQYF. In nucleotides, the CDR3 is TGTGCAAGTCGCCCCCCCGACGTCTCGAGCGGTTCCTACGAGCAGTACTTC.